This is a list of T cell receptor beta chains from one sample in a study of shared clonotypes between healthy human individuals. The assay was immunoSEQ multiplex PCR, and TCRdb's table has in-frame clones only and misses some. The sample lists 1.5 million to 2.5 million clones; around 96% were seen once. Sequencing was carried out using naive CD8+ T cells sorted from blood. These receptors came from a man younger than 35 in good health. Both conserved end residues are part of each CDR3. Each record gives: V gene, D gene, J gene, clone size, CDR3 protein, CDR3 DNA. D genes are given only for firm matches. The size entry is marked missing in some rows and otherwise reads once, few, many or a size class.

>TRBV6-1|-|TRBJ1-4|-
CASSVYRATNEKLFF
TGTGCCAGCAGTGTTTACAGAGCAACTAATGAAAAACTGTTTTTT
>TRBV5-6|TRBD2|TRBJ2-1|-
CASSSGLALQFF
TGTGCCAGCAGCTCCGGACTAGCGCTGCAGTTCTTC
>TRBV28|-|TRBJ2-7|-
CASSFQGSLGEQYF
TGTGCCAGCAGTTTTCAGGGGAGTTTAGGTGAGCAGTACTTC
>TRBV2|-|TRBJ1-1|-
CASSEVTGVYEQTEAFF
TGTGCCAGCAGTGAAGTTACAGGAGTCTATGAACAAACTGAAGCTTTCTTT
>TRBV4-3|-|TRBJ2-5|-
CASSQDYDRPKETQYF
TGCGCCAGCAGCCAAGATTATGATCGCCCCAAAGAGACCCAGTACTTC
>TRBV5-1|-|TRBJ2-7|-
CASSWDTFSYEQYF
TGCGCCAGCAGCTGGGACACTTTCTCCTACGAGCAGTACTTC
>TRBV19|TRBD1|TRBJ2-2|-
CASRGQLDTGELFF
TGTGCCAGTAGGGGACAGTTGGACACCGGGGAGCTGTTTTTT
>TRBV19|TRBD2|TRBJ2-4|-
CASSPRLAGVGYIQYF
TGTGCCAGTAGTCCCCGACTAGCGGGAGTGGGGTACATTCAGTACTTC
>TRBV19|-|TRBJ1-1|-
CASSPSGWLEAFF
TGTGCCAGTAGCCCGTCCGGGTGGCTTGAAGCTTTCTTT
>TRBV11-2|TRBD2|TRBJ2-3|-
CASSLGTWREAYTDTQYF
TGTGCCAGCAGCTTAGGTACCTGGCGGGAGGCCTACACAGATACGCAGTATTTT
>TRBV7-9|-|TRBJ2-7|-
CASSAHPGTLQGEQYF
TGTGCCAGCAGTGCCCATCCCGGGACTCTCCAGGGAGAGCAGTACTTC
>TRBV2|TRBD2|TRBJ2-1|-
CASFSGRRLYNEQFF
TGTGCCAGTTTCAGCGGGAGGAGGCTCTACAATGAGCAGTTCTTC
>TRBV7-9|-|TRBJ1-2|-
CASSVDWTGGYTF
TGTGCCAGCAGCGTCGACTGGACGGGGGGCTACACCTTC
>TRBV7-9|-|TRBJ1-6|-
CASNPFGGGLNSPLHF
TGTGCCAGCAACCCGTTTGGAGGGGGGTTGAATTCACCCCTCCACTTT
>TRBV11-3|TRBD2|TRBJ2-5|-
CASSPGLAGVGSETQYF
TGTGCCAGCAGCCCGGGACTAGCGGGAGTAGGAAGTGAGACCCAGTACTTC
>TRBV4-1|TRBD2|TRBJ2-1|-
CASSQGTSGGAIDEQFF
TGCGCCAGCAGCCAAGGAACTAGCGGGGGGGCTATCGATGAGCAGTTCTTC
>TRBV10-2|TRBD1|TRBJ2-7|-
CASSLTGTYEQYF
TGCGCCAGCAGTTTGACAGGGACCTACGAGCAGTACTTC
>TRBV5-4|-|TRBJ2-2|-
CASGTPTNTGELFF
TGTGCCAGCGGGACGCCGACGAACACCGGGGAGCTGTTTTTT
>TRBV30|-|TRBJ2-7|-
CAWSVTGPYEQYF
TGTGCCTGGAGTGTGACCGGCCCCTACGAGCAGTACTTC
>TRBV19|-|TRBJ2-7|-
CASSAGPGYEQYF
TGTGCCAGTAGTGCAGGTCCAGGATACGAGCAGTACTTC
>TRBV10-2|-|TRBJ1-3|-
CASSEWTSSGNTIYF
TGCGCCAGCAGTGAATGGACAAGCTCTGGAAACACCATATATTTT
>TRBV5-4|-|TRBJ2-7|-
CASSSRQKPYLNYEQYF
TGTGCCAGCAGCTCCCGACAGAAGCCGTATTTGAACTACGAGCAGTACTTC
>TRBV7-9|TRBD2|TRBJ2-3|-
CANGTSGVTDTQYF
TGTGCCAATGGGACTAGCGGGGTTACAGATACGCAGTATTTT
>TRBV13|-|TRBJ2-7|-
CASSLDEGTHVHEQYF
TGTGCCAGCAGCTTAGACGAAGGGACCCACGTCCACGAGCAGTACTTC
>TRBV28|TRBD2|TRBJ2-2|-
CASSSPATGLAGALNTGELFF
TGTGCCAGCAGCTCACCTGCAACGGGACTAGCGGGGGCTTTAAACACCGGGGAGCTGTTTTTT
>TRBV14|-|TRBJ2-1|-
CASSQDGDRIYNEQFF
TGTGCCAGCAGCCAAGATGGTGACCGAATCTACAATGAGCAGTTCTTC
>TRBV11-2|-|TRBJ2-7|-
CASSLPVDWTTTPYEQYF
TGTGCCAGCAGCCTACCGGTGGACTGGACAACGACTCCCTACGAGCAGTACTTC
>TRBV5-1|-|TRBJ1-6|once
CASSLEGFRAYNSPLHF
TGCGCCAGCAGCTTGGAAGGGTTTCGGGCTTATAATTCACCCCTCCACTTT
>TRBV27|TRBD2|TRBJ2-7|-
CASSSEPSGPPDEQYF
TGTGCCAGCAGTTCCGAACCTAGCGGGCCTCCCGACGAGCAGTACTTC
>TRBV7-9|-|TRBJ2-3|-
CASSLGYGSTDTQYF
TGTGCCAGCAGCTTAGGGTACGGTAGCACAGATACGCAGTATTTT
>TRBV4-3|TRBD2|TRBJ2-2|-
CASSQEVAGLTGELFF
TGCGCCAGCAGCCAAGAAGTAGCGGGCCTAACCGGGGAGCTGTTTTTT
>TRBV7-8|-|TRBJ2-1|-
CASSLVLAEYNEQFF
TGTGCCAGCAGCTTGGTCTTAGCGGAATACAATGAGCAGTTCTTC
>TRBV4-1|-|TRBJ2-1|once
CASSQESSTSNEQFF
TGCGCCAGCAGCCAAGAATCAAGTACATCCAATGAGCAGTTCTTC
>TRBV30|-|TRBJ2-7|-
CACFQAGRVYEQYF
TGTGCCTGCTTCCAGGCAGGGAGAGTCTACGAGCAGTACTTC
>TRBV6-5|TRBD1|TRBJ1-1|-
CASTPDRDSFEAFF
TGTGCCAGCACCCCAGACAGGGATTCATTTGAAGCTTTCTTT
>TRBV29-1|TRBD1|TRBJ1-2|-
CSVEIGTGINGGYTF
TGCAGCGTTGAAATTGGGACAGGGATAAACGGAGGCTACACCTTC
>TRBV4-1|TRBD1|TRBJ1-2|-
CASSQRQGNGYTF
TGCGCCAGCAGCCAGAGACAGGGGAATGGCTACACCTTC
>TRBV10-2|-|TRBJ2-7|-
CASSEGPSRALEQYF
TGCGCCAGCAGTGAAGGTCCCTCTCGAGCCCTCGAGCAGTACTTC
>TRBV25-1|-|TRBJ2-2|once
CASSEKGVALNTGELFF
TGTGCCAGCAGTGAAAAGGGAGTAGCTCTCAACACCGGGGAGCTGTTTTTT
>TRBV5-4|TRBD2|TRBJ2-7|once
CASSIASGSSYEQYF
TGTGCCAGCAGCATCGCTAGCGGGAGCTCCTACGAGCAGTACTTC
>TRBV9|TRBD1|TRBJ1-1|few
CASSVLSQGANTEAFF
TGTGCCAGCAGCGTCCTCTCACAGGGGGCGAACACTGAAGCTTTCTTT
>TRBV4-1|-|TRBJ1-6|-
CASSLRDGGSPLHF
TGCGCCAGCAGCCTCCGGGACGGAGGGTCACCCCTCCACTTT
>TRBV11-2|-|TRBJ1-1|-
CASSFEANTEAFF
TGTGCCAGCAGCTTTGAAGCAAACACTGAAGCTTTCTTT
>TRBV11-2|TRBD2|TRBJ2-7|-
CASSLVGLAGGYEQYF
TGTGCCAGCAGCTTAGTGGGGCTAGCGGGAGGGTACGAGCAGTACTTC
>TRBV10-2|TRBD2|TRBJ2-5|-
CASSSSGEGVRGETQYF
TGCGCCAGCTCCTCTAGCGGGGAGGGTGTTAGGGGAGAGACCCAGTACTTC
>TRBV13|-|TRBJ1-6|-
CASSSFGGNNSPLHF
TGTGCCAGCAGCTCGTTTGGGGGGAATAATTCACCCCTCCACTTT
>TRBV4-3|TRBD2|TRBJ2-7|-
CASSQDGGLAGSNTYEQYF
TGCGCCAGCAGCCAAGATGGGGGACTAGCGGGATCTAATACCTACGAGCAGTACTTC
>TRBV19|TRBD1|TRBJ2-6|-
CASNDRAGANVLTF
TGTGCCAGTAACGACAGGGCTGGGGCCAACGTCCTGACTTTC
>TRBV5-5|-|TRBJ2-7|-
CASSPGTSFYEQYF
TGTGCCAGCAGCCCCGGGACATCTTTCTACGAGCAGTACTTC
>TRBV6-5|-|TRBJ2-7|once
CASSYLADGVEQYF
TGTGCCAGCAGTTACCTCGCAGACGGCGTCGAGCAGTACTTC
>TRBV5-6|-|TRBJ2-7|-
CASSPHRVGEQYF
TGTGCCAGCAGCCCGCACAGGGTTGGCGAGCAGTACTTC
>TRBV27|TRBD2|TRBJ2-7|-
CASSSTSAYEQYF
TGTGCCAGCAGCTCGACTAGCGCCTACGAGCAGTACTTC
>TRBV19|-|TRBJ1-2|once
CASSQYGGFSLNYGYTF
TGTGCCAGTAGCCAGTATGGGGGCTTCTCTCTTAACTATGGCTACACCTTC
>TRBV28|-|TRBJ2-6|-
CASSLLSSGANVLTF
TGTGCCAGCAGTTTATTGAGCTCTGGGGCCAACGTCCTGACTTTC
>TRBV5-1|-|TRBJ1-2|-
CASSFFPGDNYGYTF
TGCGCCAGCAGCTTTTTTCCAGGAGATAACTATGGCTACACCTTC
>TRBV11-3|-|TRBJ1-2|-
CASSLDRAYGYTF
TGTGCCAGCAGCTTAGACAGGGCCTATGGCTACACCTTC
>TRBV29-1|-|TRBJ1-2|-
CSVEDPGLEGYGYTF
TGCAGCGTTGAAGATCCGGGATTGGAGGGCTATGGCTACACCTTC